A single sample gave rise to the 5 T cell receptor beta chains below, sequenced in a study of Graves' ophthalmopathy and Graves' hyperthyroidism. Transcripts of RNA were the source for amplifying TCR beta CDR3 regions. Second-round multiplex PCR followed a first-round RT-PCR using HTBI primers. TCRdb passed the multiplex PCR reads through MiXCR, listing each CDR3 protein once. This sample yields 450,000 or so distinct CDR3 sequences, of which approximately 15% are seen a single time; 8% to 10% belongs to the top ten. The sequenced material came from blood. The origin of the receptors is a woman aged 25 to 45 with Graves' ophthalmopathy.

This clonotype occurred many times. The chain joins TRBV6-1 to TRBJ1-2; D is possibly TRBD1 (5 bases). Germline V CDR1 and CDR2: MNHNS, SASEGT. V lost 7 bases and J lost 0, with 9 bases in between. The CDR3 contains 13 residues. CDR3 sequence reads: CASTEGPNYGYTF. CDR3 in DNA: TGTGCCAGCACTGAGGGGCCTAACTATGGCTACACCTTC.

The sample holds many counts of this clonotype. This chain links TRBV12-3 or TRBV12-4 with TRBJ2-7; perhaps TRBD1 as D (5 bases). The V and J ends lost 5 bases and 9 bases respectively, with 23 bases between them. This CDR3 spans 15 amino acids. The CDR3 sequence: CASSMDKKITTMQYF. The CDR3 DNA follows: TGTGCCAGCAGTATGGACAAGAAAATAACTACGATGCAGTACTTC.

This clonotype was seen a few times. The V and J genes are TRBV6-2 or TRBV6-3 and TRBJ2-7; D may be TRBD2 (6 bases). V lost 1 base, J lost 2 bases, and 30 bases lay in between. Germline V gives CDR1 MNHEY, CDR2 SVGEGT. This CDR3 is built from 21 residues. The CDR3 region has the DNA TGTGCCAGCAGTTACTGGTTCCTCTCCTCTACCGGAGGGCAGGGTGCCTACGAGCAGTACTTC. Translating it yields CASSYWFLSSTGGQGAYEQYF.

This chain links TRBV7-2 with TRBJ1-2, with 10 bases that match TRBD1. From germline, CDR1 is SGHTA and CDR2 FQGNSA. V lost 5 bases to trimming and J lost 8 bases; unmatched junction nucleotides: 8. The CDR3 loop spans 14 amino acids. The CDR3 here is CASSPRQGALGYTF. Written as DNA, the CDR3 is TGTGCCAGCAGCCCGAGACAGGGGGCGCTGGGCTACACCTTC.

This clonotype was counted at least ten times. This chain uses TRBV7-9 with TRBJ1-3; D not resolved. Germline assignment: CDR1 SEHNR and CDR2 FQNEAQ (reference sequence). Trimming cost V 1 base and J 4 bases, with 5 bases left between them. This CDR3 region has 13 residues. CDR3 region: CASSLDVGNTIYF. CDR3 nucleotides: TGTGCCAGCAGCTTAGATGTGGGAAACACCATATATTTT.